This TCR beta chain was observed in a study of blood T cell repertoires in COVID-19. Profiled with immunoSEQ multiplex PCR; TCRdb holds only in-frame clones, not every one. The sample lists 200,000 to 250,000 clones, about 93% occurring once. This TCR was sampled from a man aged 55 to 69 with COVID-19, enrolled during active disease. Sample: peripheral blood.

The CDR3 loop reads CASRPPGQRTDTQYF. The CDR3 DNA reads as TGTGCCAGTAGGCCCCCGGGACAACGCACAGATACGCAGTATTTT. The V and J genes are TRBV19 and TRBJ2-3; tentatively, D is TRBD1 (6 bases). The germline V and J ends were trimmed by 6 bases and 1 base, with 14 bases remaining between them. Germline CDR1 reads LNHDA; CDR2 reads SQIVND (reference sequence). This CDR3 is built from 15 residues.